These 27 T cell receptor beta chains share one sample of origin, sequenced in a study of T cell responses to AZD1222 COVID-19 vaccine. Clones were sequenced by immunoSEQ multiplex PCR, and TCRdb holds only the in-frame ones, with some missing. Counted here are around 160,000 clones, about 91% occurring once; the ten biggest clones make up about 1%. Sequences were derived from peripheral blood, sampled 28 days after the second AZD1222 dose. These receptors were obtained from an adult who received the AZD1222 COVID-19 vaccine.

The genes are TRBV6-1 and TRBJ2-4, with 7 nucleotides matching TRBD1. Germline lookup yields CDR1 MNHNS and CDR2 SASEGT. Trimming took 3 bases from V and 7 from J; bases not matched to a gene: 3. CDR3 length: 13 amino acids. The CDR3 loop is CASSERGRNIQYF. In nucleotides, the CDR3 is TGTGCCAGCAGTGAGAGGGGGCGCAACATTCAGTACTTC.

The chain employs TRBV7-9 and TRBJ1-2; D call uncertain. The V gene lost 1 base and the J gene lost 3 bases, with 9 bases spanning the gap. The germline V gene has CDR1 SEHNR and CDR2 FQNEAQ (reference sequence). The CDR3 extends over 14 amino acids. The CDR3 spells CASSLVPKDYGYTF. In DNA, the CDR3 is TGTGCCAGCAGCTTAGTTCCAAAGGACTATGGCTACACCTTC.

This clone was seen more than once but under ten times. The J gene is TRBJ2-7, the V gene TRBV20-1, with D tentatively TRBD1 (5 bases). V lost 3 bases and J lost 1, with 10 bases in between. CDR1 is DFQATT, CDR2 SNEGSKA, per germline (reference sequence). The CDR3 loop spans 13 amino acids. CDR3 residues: CSASLTESYEQYF. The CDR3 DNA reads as TGCAGTGCTAGTCTGACAGAATCCTACGAGCAGTACTTC.

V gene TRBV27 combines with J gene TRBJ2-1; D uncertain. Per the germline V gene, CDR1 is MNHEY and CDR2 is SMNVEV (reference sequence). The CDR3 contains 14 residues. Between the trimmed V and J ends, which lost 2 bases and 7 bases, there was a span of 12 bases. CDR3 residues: CASSLGLGGNEQFF. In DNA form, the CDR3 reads TGTGCCAGCAGTTTAGGCCTGGGCGGAAATGAGCAGTTCTTC.

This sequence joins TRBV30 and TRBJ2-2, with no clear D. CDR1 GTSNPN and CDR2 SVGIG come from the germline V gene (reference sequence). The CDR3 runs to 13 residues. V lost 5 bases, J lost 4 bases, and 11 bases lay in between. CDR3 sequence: CAWGPQVTGELFF. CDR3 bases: TGTGCCTGGGGACCGCAGGTCACCGGGGAGCTGTTTTTT.

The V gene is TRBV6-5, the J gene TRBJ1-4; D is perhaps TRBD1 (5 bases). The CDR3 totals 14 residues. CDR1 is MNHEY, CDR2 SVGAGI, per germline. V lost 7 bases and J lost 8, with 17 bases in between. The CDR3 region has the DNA TGTGCCAGCAAACGAGGGACCGGGGGGGAAAAACTGTTTTTT. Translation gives CASKRGTGGEKLFF.

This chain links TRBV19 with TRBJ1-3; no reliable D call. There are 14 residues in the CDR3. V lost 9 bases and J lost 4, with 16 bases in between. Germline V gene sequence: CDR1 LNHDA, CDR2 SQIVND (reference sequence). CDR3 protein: CARWGMGGGNTIYF. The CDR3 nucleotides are TGTGCCAGATGGGGAATGGGCGGCGGAAACACCATATATTTT.

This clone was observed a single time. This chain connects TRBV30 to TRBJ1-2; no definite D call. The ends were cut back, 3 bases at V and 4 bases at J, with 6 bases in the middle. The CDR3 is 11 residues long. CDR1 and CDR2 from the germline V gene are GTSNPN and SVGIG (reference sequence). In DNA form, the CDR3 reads TGTGCCTGGAGACTGATCTATGGCTACACCTTC. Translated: CAWRLIYGYTF.

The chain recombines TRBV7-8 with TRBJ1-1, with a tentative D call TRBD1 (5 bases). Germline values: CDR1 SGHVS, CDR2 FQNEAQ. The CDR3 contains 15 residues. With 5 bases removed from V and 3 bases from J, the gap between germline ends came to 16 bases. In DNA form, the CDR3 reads TGTGCCAGCAGCCACCTCACCGGGGCGTACACTGAAGCTTTCTTT. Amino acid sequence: CASSHLTGAYTEAFF.

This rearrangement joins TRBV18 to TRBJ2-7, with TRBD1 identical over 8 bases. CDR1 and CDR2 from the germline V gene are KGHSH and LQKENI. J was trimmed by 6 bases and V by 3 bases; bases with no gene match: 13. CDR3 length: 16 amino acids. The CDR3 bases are TGTGCCAGCTCACCGTTAGAAGGACAGGGATCGAGCGAGCAGTACTTC. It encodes CASSPLEGQGSSEQYF.

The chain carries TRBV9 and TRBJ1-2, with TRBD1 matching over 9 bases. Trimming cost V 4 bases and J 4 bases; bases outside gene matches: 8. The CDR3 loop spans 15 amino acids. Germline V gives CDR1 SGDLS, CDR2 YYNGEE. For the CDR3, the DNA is TGTGCCAGCAGCTCCTCACAGGGGGCGGGCTATGGCTACACCTTC. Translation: CASSSSQGAGYGYTF. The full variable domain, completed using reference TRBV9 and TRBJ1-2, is DSGVTQTPKHLITATGQRVTLRCSPRSGDLSVYWYQQSLDQGLQFLIQYYNGEERAKGNILERFSAQQFPDLHSELNLSSLELGDSALYFCASSSSQGAGYGYTFGSGTRLTVV.

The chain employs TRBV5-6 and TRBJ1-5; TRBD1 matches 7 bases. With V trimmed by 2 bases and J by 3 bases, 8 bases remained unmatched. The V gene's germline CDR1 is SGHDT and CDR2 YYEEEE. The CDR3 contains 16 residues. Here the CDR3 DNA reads TGTGCCAGCAGCTTTGAGGCAGGGGGGAACAATCAGCCCCAGCATTTT. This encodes CASSFEAGGNNQPQHF.

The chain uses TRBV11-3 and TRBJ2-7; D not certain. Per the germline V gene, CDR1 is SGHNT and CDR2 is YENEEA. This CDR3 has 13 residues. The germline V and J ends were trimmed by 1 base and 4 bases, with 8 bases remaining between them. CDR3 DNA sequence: TGTGCCAGCAGCTTAGGTGGATTGTACGAGCAGTACTTC. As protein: CASSLGGLYEQYF.

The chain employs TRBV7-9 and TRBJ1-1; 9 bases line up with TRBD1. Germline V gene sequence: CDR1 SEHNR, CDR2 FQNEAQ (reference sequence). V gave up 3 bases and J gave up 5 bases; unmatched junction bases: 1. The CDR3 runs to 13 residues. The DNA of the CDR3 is TGTGCCAGCAGCTTGACAGGGGGTACTGAAGCTTTCTTT. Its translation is CASSLTGGTEAFF.

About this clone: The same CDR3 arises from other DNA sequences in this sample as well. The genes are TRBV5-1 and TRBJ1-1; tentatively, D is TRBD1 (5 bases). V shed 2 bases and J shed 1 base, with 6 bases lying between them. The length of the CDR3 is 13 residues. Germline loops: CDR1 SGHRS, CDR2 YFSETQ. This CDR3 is CASSFGGNTEAFF. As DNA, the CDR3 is TGCGCCAGCAGCTTCGGGGGGAACACTGAAGCTTTCTTT.

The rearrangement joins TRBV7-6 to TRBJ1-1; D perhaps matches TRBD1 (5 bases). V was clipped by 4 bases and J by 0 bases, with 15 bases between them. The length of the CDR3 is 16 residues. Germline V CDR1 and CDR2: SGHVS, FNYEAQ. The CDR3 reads CASSSGTATMNTEAFF. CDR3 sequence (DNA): TGTGCCAGCAGCTCCGGGACCGCCACGATGAACACTGAAGCTTTCTTT.

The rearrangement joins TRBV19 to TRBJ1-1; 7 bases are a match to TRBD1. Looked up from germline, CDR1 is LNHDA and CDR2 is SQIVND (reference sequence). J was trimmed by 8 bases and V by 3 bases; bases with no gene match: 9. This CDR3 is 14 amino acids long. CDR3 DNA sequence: TGTGCCAGTAGTATCTACAGCCCAGGGGGGGAAGCTTTCTTT. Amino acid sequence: CASSIYSPGGEAFF.

CDR3 DNA sequence: TGTGCCAGCAGTGAAGCAGCCGAGATCCAAGAGACCCAGTACTTC. As protein: CASSEAAEIQETQYF. This chain uses TRBV2 with TRBJ2-5; no definite D call. Trimming cost V 0 bases and J 1 base, with 9 bases left between them. Germline CDR1 is SNHLY and CDR2 is FYNNEI. The length of the CDR3 is 15 residues.

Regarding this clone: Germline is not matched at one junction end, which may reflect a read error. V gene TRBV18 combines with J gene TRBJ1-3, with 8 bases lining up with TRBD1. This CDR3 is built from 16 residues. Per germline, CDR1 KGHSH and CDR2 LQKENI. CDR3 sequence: CASSPRRDRSGNTIYF. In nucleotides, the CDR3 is TGTGCCAGCTCGCCACGGAGGGACAGGTCTGGAAACACCATATATTTT.

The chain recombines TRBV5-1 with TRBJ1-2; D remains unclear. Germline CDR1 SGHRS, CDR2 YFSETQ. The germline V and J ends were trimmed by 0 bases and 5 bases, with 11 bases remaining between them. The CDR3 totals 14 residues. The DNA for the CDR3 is TGCGCCAGCAGCTTGGCCCCTGACCGATATGGCTACACCTTC. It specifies CASSLAPDRYGYTF.

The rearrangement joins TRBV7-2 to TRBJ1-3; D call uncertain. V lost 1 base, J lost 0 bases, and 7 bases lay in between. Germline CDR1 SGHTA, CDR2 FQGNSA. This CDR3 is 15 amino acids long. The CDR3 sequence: CASSLEAVSGNTIYF. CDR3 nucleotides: TGTGCCAGCAGCTTAGAGGCTGTCTCTGGAAACACCATATATTTT.

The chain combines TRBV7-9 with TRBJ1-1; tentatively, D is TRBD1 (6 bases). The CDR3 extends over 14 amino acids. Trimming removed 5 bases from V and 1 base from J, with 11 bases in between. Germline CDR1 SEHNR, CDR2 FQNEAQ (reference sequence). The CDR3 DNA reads TGTGCCAGCAGCCGCGGGGGCCGGAACACTGAAGCTTTCTTT. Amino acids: CASSRGGRNTEAFF.

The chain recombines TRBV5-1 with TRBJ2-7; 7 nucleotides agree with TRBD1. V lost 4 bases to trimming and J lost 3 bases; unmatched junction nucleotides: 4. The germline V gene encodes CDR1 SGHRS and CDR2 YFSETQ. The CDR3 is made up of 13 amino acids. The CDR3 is CASSPRGYYEQYF. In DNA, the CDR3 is TGCGCCAGCAGCCCCAGGGGGTACTACGAGCAGTACTTC. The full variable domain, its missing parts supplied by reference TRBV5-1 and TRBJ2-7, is KAGVTQTPRYLIKTRGQQVTLSCSPISGHRSVSWYQQTPGQGLQFLFEYFSETQRNKGNFPGRFSGRQFSNSRSEMNVSTLELGDSALYLCASSPRGYYEQYFGPGTRLTVT.

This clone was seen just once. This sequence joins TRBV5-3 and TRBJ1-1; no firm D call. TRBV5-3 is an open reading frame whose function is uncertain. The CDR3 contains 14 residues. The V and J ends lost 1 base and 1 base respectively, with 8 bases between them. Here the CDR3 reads CARSLLGRNTEAFF. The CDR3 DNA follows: TGTGCCAGAAGCTTGCTAGGCCGGAACACTGAAGCTTTCTTT.

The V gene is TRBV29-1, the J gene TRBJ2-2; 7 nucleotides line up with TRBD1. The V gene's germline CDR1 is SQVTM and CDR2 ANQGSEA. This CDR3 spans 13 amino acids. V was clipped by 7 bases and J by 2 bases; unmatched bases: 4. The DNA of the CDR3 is TGCAGCGCCGACAGGGTTAACACCGGGGAGCTGTTTTTT. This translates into CSADRVNTGELFF.

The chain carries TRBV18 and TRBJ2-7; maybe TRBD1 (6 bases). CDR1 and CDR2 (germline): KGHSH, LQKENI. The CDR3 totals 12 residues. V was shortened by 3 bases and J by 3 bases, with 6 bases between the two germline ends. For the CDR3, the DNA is TGTGCCAGCTCACCGGACAGCTACGAGCAGTACTTC. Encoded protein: CASSPDSYEQYF.

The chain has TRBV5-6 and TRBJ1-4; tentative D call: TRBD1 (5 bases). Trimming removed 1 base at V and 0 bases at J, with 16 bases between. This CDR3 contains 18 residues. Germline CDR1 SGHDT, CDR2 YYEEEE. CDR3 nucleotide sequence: TGTGCCAGCAGCTTGAGTTTCCCGCAGGGAACAACTAATGAAAAACTGTTTTTT. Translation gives CASSLSFPQGTTNEKLFF.